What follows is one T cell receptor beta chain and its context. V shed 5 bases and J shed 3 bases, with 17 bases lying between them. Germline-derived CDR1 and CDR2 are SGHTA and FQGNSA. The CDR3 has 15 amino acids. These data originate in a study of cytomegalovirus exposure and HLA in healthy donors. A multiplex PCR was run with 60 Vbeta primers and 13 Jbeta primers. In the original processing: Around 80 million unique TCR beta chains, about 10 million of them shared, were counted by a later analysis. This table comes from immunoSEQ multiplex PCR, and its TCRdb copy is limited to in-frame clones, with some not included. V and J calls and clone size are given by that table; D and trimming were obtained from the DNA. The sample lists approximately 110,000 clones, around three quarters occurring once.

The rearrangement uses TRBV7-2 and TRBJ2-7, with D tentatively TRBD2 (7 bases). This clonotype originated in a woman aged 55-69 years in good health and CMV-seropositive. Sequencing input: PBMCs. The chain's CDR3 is CASSAGAFSGYEQYF. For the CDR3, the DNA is TGTGCCAGCAGCGCGGGGGCCTTTAGCGGCTACGAGCAGTACTTC.